What follows is one T cell receptor beta chain and its context. Antigen specificity is unknown. RNA extraction and reverse transcription yielded cDNA as sequencing template. The protocol was immunoSEQ multiplex PCR, while the TCRdb copy is restricted to in-frame clones and leaves out a portion. The data show about 270,000 clones, around 64% seen once. Trimming pared 11 bases from V and 5 bases from J, leaving 13 bases between. Germline CDR1 reads SNHLY; CDR2 reads FYNNEI. This CDR3 region has 12 residues. This entry belongs to a study of CD8+ T cells in alopecia areata. Regarding treatment: oral pan-JAK inhibitor, 5-10 mg twice daily. Those with alopecia areata gave lesional scalp punch biopsies and peripheral blood. Study-level points and caveats: Scalp clonality and expanded CD8+ clones among the top 100 showed significant decreases with tofacitinib. For baseline CD8+ expansion, any link to response stays uncertain with one nonresponder.

The receptor was isolated from a human donor with alopecia areata. This chain connects TRBV2 to TRBJ1-5, with D possibly TRBD1 on 6 matching bases. Sample: CD4+ T cells sorted from blood, taken at week 52, from a patient treated with tofacitinib. This CDR3 reads CAVHPGDQPQHF. The CDR3, as DNA: TGTGCCGTCCACCCAGGGGATCAGCCCCAGCATTTT.